This T cell receptor beta chain was identified during a study of blood T cell repertoires in COVID-19. Study-wide context: The United States, Italy and Spain were the sources of the acute and convalescent COVID-19 samples. T cells, B-cell-depleted T cells, or PBMCs supplied cDNA or gDNA.

The CDR3 is 13 residues long. Germline assignment: CDR1 SQVTM and CDR2 ANQGSEA. The J segment lost 2 bases and the V segment lost 4 bases, leaving 2 bases of the junction unmatched. Seattle participants joined during active infection and were tracked over time. The data were produced by immunoSEQ multiplex PCR, yet TCRdb's version contains in-frame clones alone and is incomplete. The table includes about 200,000 clones, 65% to 90% detected once. The source of this sequence is a woman in her seventies with COVID-19, enrolled during active disease. V usage is TRBV29-1 and J usage is TRBJ1-2; 9 nucleotides line up with TRBD1. Material: peripheral blood. CDR3 sequence reads: CSVGQGGNYGYTF. In DNA form, the CDR3 reads TGCAGCGTTGGACAGGGGGGAAACTATGGCTACACCTTC.